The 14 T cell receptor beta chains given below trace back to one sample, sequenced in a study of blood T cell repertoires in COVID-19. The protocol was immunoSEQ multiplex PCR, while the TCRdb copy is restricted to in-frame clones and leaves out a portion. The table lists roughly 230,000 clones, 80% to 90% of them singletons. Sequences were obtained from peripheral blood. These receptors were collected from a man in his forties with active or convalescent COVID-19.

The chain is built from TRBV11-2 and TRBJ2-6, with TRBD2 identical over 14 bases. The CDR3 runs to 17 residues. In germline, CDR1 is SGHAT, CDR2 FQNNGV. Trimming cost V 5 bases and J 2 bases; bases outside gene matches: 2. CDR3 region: CASSPGLAGAGANVLTF. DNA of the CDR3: TGTGCCAGCAGCCCGGGACTAGCGGGAGCTGGGGCCAACGTCCTGACTTTC.

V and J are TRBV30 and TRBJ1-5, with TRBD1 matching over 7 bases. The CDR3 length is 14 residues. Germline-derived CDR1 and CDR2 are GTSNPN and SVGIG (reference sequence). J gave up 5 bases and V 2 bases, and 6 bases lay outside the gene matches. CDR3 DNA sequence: TGTGCCTGGAGTATGGGGACAGTTGATCAGCCCCAGCATTTT. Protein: CAWSMGTVDQPQHF. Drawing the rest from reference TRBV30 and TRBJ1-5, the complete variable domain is SQTIHQWPATLVQPVGSPLSLECTVEGTSNPNLYWYRQAAGRGLQLLFYSVGIGQISSEVPQNLSASRPQDRQFILSSKKLLLSDSGFYLCAWSMGTVDQPQHFGDGTRLSIL.

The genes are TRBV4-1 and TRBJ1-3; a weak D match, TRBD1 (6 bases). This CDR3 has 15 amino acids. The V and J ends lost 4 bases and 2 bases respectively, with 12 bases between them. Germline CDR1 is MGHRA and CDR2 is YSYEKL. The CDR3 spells CASSRTGQTGNTIYF. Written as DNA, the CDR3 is TGCGCCAGCAGCCGGACCGGACAGACTGGAAACACCATATATTTT.

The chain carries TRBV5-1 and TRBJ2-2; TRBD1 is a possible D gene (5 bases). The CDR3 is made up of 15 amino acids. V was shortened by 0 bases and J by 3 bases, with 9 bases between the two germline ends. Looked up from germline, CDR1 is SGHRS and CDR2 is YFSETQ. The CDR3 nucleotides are TGCGCCAGCAGCTTGGTCGACAGATACACCGGGGAGCTGTTTTTT. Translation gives CASSLVDRYTGELFF.

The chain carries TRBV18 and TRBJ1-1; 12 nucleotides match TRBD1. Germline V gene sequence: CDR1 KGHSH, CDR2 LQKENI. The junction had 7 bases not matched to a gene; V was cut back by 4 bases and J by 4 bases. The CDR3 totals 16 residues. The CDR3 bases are TGTGCCAGCTCACTAACCGGGACAGGGGGCGGCACTGAAGCTTTCTTT. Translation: CASSLTGTGGGTEAFF.

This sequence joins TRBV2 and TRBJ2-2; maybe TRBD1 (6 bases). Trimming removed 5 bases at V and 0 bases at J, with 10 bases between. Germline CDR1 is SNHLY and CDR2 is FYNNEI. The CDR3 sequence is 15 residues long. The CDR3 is CASSRRQANTGELFF. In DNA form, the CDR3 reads TGTGCCAGCAGTCGAAGACAGGCGAACACCGGGGAGCTGTTTTTT. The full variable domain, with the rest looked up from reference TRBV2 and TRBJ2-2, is EPEVTQTPSHQVTQMGQEVILRCVPISNHLYFYWYRQILGQKVEFLVSFYNNEISEKSEIFDDQFSVERPDGSNFTLKIRSTKLEDSAMYFCASSRRQANTGELFFGEGSRLTVL.

CDR3 in DNA: TGTGCCAGCAGCGCCGCCGGGACAGGGAACACCGGGGAGCTGTTTTTT. As protein: CASSAAGTGNTGELFF. This rearrangement joins TRBV9 to TRBJ2-2; 8 bases match TRBD1. Germline loops: CDR1 SGDLS, CDR2 YYNGEE. CDR3 length: 16 amino acids. The ends lost 3 bases at V and 1 base at J; junction bases unmatched: 5.

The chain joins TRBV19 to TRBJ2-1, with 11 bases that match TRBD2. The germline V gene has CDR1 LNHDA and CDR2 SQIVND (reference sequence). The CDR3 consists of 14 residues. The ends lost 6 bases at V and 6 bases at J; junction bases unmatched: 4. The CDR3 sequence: CASSVGTSGNEQFF. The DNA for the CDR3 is TGTGCCAGTAGCGTTGGGACTAGCGGCAATGAGCAGTTCTTC. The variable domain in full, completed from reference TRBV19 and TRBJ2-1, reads DGGITQSPKYLFRKEGQNVTLSCEQNLNHDAMYWYRQDPGQGLRLIYYSQIVNDFQKGDIAEGYSVSREKKESFPLTVTSAQKNPTAFYLCASSVGTSGNEQFFGPGTRLTVL.

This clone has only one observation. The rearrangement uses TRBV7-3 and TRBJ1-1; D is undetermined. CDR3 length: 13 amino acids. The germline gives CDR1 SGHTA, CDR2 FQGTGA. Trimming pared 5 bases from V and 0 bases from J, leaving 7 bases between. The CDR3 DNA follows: TGTGCCAGCAGCCAAGAGTTGAACACTGAAGCTTTCTTT. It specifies CASSQELNTEAFF. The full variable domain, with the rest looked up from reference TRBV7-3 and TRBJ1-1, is GAGVSQTPSNKVTEKGKYVELRCDPISGHTALYWYRQSLGQGPEFLIYFQGTGAADDSGLPNDRFFAVRPEGSVSTLKIQRTERGDSAVYLCASSQELNTEAFFGQGTRLTVV.

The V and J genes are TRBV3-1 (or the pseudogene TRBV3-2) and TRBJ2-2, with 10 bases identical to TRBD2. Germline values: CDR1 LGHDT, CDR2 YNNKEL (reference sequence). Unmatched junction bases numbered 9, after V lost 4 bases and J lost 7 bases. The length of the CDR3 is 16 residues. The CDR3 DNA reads TGTGCCAGCAGCCGGGGGACTAGCGAAAAAGGCGGGGAGCTGTTTTTT. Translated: CASSRGTSEKGGELFF.

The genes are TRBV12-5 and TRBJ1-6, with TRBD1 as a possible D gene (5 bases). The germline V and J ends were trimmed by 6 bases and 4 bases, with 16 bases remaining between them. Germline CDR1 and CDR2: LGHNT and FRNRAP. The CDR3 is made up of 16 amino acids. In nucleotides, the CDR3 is TGTGCTAGTGGCCAGGGCGAAGTTCGGTATAATTCACCCCTCCACTTT. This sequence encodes CASGQGEVRYNSPLHF.

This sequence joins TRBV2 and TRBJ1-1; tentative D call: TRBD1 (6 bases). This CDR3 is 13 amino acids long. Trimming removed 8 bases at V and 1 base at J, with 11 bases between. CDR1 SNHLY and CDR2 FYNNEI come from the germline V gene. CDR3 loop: CASGKQGNTEAFF. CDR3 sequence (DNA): TGTGCCAGCGGCAAACAGGGGAACACTGAAGCTTTCTTT.

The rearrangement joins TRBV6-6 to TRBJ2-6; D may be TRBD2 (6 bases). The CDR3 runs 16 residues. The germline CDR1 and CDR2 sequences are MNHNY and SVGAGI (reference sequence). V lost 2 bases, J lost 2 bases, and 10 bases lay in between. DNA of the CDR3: TGTGCCAGCAGTTACGCGGGGACCCCTGGGGCCAACGTCCTGACTTTC. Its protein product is CASSYAGTPGANVLTF.

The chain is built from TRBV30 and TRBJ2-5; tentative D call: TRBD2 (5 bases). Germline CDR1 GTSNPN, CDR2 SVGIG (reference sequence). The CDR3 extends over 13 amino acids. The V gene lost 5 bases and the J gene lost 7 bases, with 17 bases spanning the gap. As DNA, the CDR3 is TGTGCCTGGGTGGACTGGGGATACGGGACCCAGTACTTC. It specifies CAWVDWGYGTQYF.